A selection of T cell receptor beta chains follows, all from one sample in a study of siplizumab effects on memory and regulatory T cells. This table comes from immunoSEQ multiplex PCR, and its TCRdb copy is limited to in-frame clones, with some not included. The table records some 100,000 clones, approximately 93% of them present only once. Input material: CD8+ T cells sorted from blood. These receptors came from a human donor in good health. The CDR3 runs from the conserved cysteine through the conserved F or W. D genes are given only for firm matches. Rows may omit the clone size; those that give it use once, few, many or a size class.

TRBD2,15,TRBJ2-7,.,TRBV4-1,TGCGCCAGCAGCCCCCGGAAAGGACTAGCCTACGAGCAGTACTTC,CASSPRKGLAYEQYF
TRBD1,15,TRBJ2-5,.,TRBV4-1,TGCGCCAGCAGCCAAATCGGGACAGGGGGAGAGACCCAGTACTTC,CASSQIGTGGETQYF
.,11,TRBJ1-5,.,TRBV6-5,TGTGCCAGCAGTTTGGGACAGCCCCAGCATTTT,CASSLGQPQHF
.,14,TRBJ2-5,.,TRBV29-1,TGCACCGTCCGATTAGCGGTAGATGCAGAGACCCAGTACTTC,CTVRLAVDAETQYF
TRBD2,15,TRBJ2-1,.,TRBV29-1,TGCAGCGTTGAGACGCCTAGCGGTTACTACAATGAGCAGTTCTTC,CSVETPSGYYNEQFF
TRBD2,18,TRBJ2-5,.,TRBV6-1,TGTGCCAGCAGTGCCGCTAGGACTAGCGTAGATCTCATGGAGACCCAGTACTTC,CASSAARTSVDLMETQYF
TRBD1,15,TRBJ1-2,.,TRBV29-1,TGCAGCGTTGAAGAGCCAGGGACAGAGCACTATGGCTACACCTTC,CSVEEPGTEHYGYTF
.,14,TRBJ2-7,.,TRBV9,TGTGCCAGCAGCGTAGGGGGCTTTTCCTACGAGCAGTACTTC,CASSVGGFSYEQYF
TRBD1,14,TRBJ2-1,.,TRBV7-9,TGTGCCAGCAGCGGACAGGGGGCGGCCAATGAGCAGTTCTTC,CASSGQGAANEQFF
.,16,TRBJ1-5,.,TRBV19,TGTGCCAGTAGTATCTCGAGGGTTCCTAGCAATCAGCCCCAGCATTTT,CASSISRVPSNQPQHF
.,17,TRBJ2-3,.,TRBV13,TGTGCCAGCAGCTTAGAGACTAGTAGGAGGCCCCGCGATACGCAGTATTTT,CASSLETSRRPRDTQYF
TRBD1,16,TRBJ2-7,.,TRBV5-5,TGTGCCAGCAGCTTCCAGGGGGCTAACCCTTCCTACGAGCAGTACTTC,CASSFQGANPSYEQYF
.,17,TRBJ1-5,few,TRBV6-7,TGTGCCAGCATCATCCCGGACAGCCCCTATAGCAATCAGCCCCAGCATTTT,CASIIPDSPYSNQPQHF
.,16,TRBJ2-1,.,TRBV27,TGTGCCAGCAGTTTGATAGCGGAGCCTTTCTACAATGAGCAGTTCTTC,CASSLIAEPFYNEQFF
.,13,TRBJ2-3,.,TRBV11-3,TGTGCCAGCAGCCCCCGTGGCTCCTATACGCAGTATTTT,CASSPRGSYTQYF
.,15,TRBJ1-1,.,TRBV11-2,TGTGCCAGCAGCTTATCATGGATTTTGAACACTGAAGCTTTCTTT,CASSLSWILNTEAFF
TRBD2,15,TRBJ2-7,.,TRBV7-6,TGTGCCAGCAGCCCCGGGACTAGCGGGACCTACGAGCAGTACTTC,CASSPGTSGTYEQYF
TRBD1,14,TRBJ2-7,.,TRBV4-1,TGCGCCAGCAGCCAAGGACAGGGCGCCTACGAGCAGTACTTC,CASSQGQGAYEQYF
TRBD2,15,TRBJ2-3,.,TRBV9,TGTGCCAGCAGCGTAGTCGCGGGGGGGACAGATACGCAGTATTTT,CASSVVAGGTDTQYF
.,12,TRBJ1-1,.,TRBV6-1,TGTGCCAGCAGTGTCGCCGGGACAGAAGCTTTCTTT,CASSVAGTEAFF
.,13,TRBJ2-7,.,TRBV29-1,TGCAGCGTACGCGTCCCCTCCACCTACGAGCAGTACTTC,CSVRVPSTYEQYF
TRBD2,13,TRBJ2-5,once,TRBV9,TGTGCCAGCAGCGTAGCTAGCGGGGGCGCCCAGTACTTC,CASSVASGGAQYF
.,14,TRBJ2-7,.,TRBV27,TGTGCCAGCAGTTTTGCGGGGGCGATGTACGAGCAGTACTTC,CASSFAGAMYEQYF